These 30 T cell receptor beta chains came from one sample sequenced in a study of cytomegalovirus exposure and HLA in healthy donors. Vbeta (60) and Jbeta (13) primers were used in the PCR. The assay was immunoSEQ multiplex PCR, and TCRdb's table has in-frame clones only and misses some. The data show 200,000 to 250,000 clones, about 80% seen once. Input material: PBMCs. Every receptor here comes from a man aged 18 to 35 in good health and CMV-seronegative.

The CDR3 region has the DNA TGCGCCAGCAGCGGGGACAGGCGGCTCGGGAGCACTGAAGCTTTCTTT. Translating gives CASSGDRRLGSTEAFF. The rearrangement uses TRBV5-1 and TRBJ1-1; 8 positions match TRBD1. J was trimmed by 4 bases and V by 4 bases; bases with no gene match: 12. Germline V lookup: CDR1 SGHRS, CDR2 YFSETQ. This CDR3 spans 16 amino acids. Drawing the rest from reference TRBV5-1 and TRBJ1-1, the complete variable domain is KAGVTQTPRYLIKTRGQQVTLSCSPISGHRSVSWYQQTPGQGLQFLFEYFSETQRNKGNFPGRFSGRQFSNSRSEMNVSTLELGDSALYLCASSGDRRLGSTEAFFGQGTRLTVV.

The genes are TRBV5-4 and TRBJ2-7; TRBD1 matches 12 bases. V was clipped by 5 bases and J by 5 bases; unmatched bases: 5. The CDR3 has 14 residues. The germline V gene encodes CDR1 SGHNT and CDR2 YYREEE (reference sequence). As DNA, the CDR3 is TGTGCCAGCAGTCCCGGGACAGGGGGCCACGAGCAGTACTTC. Its protein is CASSPGTGGHEQYF.

This clone came up a few times. The rearrangement links TRBV30 to TRBJ2-1; 7 bases match TRBD1. Looked up from germline, CDR1 is GTSNPN and CDR2 is SVGIG (reference sequence). This CDR3 comprises 12 residues. With V trimmed by 5 bases and J by 9 bases, 7 bases remained unmatched. CDR3 coding DNA: TGTGCCTGGGCTAACGACAGGGCTGAGCAGTTCTTC. This translates into CAWANDRAEQFF. Variable domain in full (rest from reference TRBV30 and TRBJ2-1): SQTIHQWPATLVQPVGSPLSLECTVEGTSNPNLYWYRQAAGRGLQLLFYSVGIGQISSEVPQNLSASRPQDRQFILSSKKLLLSDSGFYLCAWANDRAEQFFGPGTRLTVL.

This clone came up a few times. The chain carries TRBV2 and TRBJ2-7; 7 positions agree with TRBD1. This CDR3 is built from 15 residues. Trimming took 2 bases from V and 2 from J; bases not matched to a gene: 6. Germline assignment: CDR1 SNHLY and CDR2 FYNNEI. DNA of the CDR3: TGTGCCAGCAGTGAACCATCGACAGGGACCTACGAGCAGTACTTC. It specifies CASSEPSTGTYEQYF.

This rearrangement joins TRBV19 to TRBJ1-2; a possible D gene is TRBD1 (6 bases). The CDR3 has 16 amino acids. Germline CDR1 and CDR2: LNHDA and SQIVND (reference sequence). Trimming pared 4 bases from V and 0 bases from J, leaving 15 bases between. This CDR3 is CASSTGQMLTNYGYTF. CDR3 bases: TGTGCCAGTAGTACCGGACAGATGTTAACTAACTATGGCTACACCTTC. The full variable domain, in which reference TRBV19 and TRBJ1-2 provide the parts outside the CDR3, is DGGITQSPKYLFRKEGQNVTLSCEQNLNHDAMYWYRQDPGQGLRLIYYSQIVNDFQKGDIAEGYSVSREKKESFPLTVTSAQKNPTAFYLCASSTGQMLTNYGYTFGSGTRLTVV.

The DNA of the CDR3 is TGCGCCAGCAGCCAAGATAGCGCTGGAAGCAATGAGCAGTTCTTC. It specifies CASSQDSAGSNEQFF. The rearrangement joins TRBV4-3 to TRBJ2-1; D is possibly TRBD2 (5 bases). CDR3 length: 15 amino acids. Germline loops: CDR1 LGHNA, CDR2 YSLEER. Trimming removed 0 bases at V and 6 bases at J, with 12 bases between.

The V call is TRBV11-2, the J call TRBJ1-4; TRBD1 is a possible D gene (5 bases). CDR1 SGHAT and CDR2 FQNNGV come from the germline V gene. This CDR3 has 16 amino acids. V lost 4 bases to trimming and J lost 4 bases, with 16 bases between them. The CDR3 DNA is TGTGCCAGCAGCTGGGCCGGGGGGTCAAATAATGAAAAACTGTTTTTT. It codes for CASSWAGGSNNEKLFF. Variable domain in full (rest from reference TRBV11-2 and TRBJ1-4): EAGVAQSPRYKIIEKRQSVAFWCNPISGHATLYWYQQILGQGPKLLIQFQNNGVVDDSQLPKDRFSAERLKGVDSTLKIQPAKLEDSAVYLCASSWAGGSNNEKLFFGSGTQLSVL.

The chain uses TRBV7-3 and TRBJ1-2, with 9 nucleotides matching TRBD1. CDR1 and CDR2 (germline): SGHTA, FQGTGA. The ends lost 5 bases at V and 2 bases at J; junction bases unmatched: 15. The CDR3 contains 18 residues. CDR3 bases: TGTGCCAGCAGCCTACCCCCTACAGGGGGCCCTAACAACTATGGCTACACCTTC. It translates to CASSLPPTGGPNNYGYTF.

The gene calls are TRBV29-1 and TRBJ2-2; TRBD1 is a possible D gene (5 bases). V was trimmed by 2 bases and J by 8 bases, leaving 12 bases between them. The CDR3 is 13 amino acids. Germline V lookup: CDR1 SQVTM, CDR2 ANQGSEA. CDR3 sequence reads: CSVEQGGRGELFF. The CDR3, as DNA: TGCAGCGTTGAACAGGGTGGGCGGGGGGAGCTGTTTTTT.

The chain carries TRBV19 and TRBJ2-6; 10 nucleotides agree with TRBD1. CDR1 and CDR2 (germline): LNHDA, SQIVND (reference sequence). V lost 9 bases, J lost 3 bases, and 8 bases stayed unmatched. CDR3 length: 16 amino acids. This chain's CDR3 is CASRGQGGFGANVLTF. The CDR3, as DNA: TGTGCCAGCCGAGGACAGGGGGGTTTTGGGGCCAACGTCCTGACTTTC. Looking up the rest from reference TRBV19 and TRBJ2-6 gives the full variable domain: DGGITQSPKYLFRKEGQNVTLSCEQNLNHDAMYWYRQDPGQGLRLIYYSQIVNDFQKGDIAEGYSVSREKKESFPLTVTSAQKNPTAFYLCASRGQGGFGANVLTFGAGSRLTVL.

This clone was seen a few times. The sample carries other DNA sequences with the same CDR3. The rearrangement links TRBV7-9 to TRBJ2-3; TRBD1 agrees at 9 bases. Unmatched junction bases numbered 8, after V lost 5 bases and J lost 2 bases. The CDR3 contains 16 residues. In germline, CDR1 is SEHNR, CDR2 FQNEAQ (reference sequence). The CDR3 region is CASSPGDRGSTDTQYF. CDR3 bases: TGTGCCAGCAGCCCAGGAGACAGGGGGTCCACAGATACGCAGTATTTT.

The gene calls are TRBV6-1 and TRBJ2-3, with D perhaps TRBD1 (5 bases). Germline CDR1 is MNHNS and CDR2 is SASEGT. CDR3 length: 14 residues. Trimming removed 2 bases at V and 4 bases at J, with 10 bases between. CDR3 protein: CASSEWGPADTQYF. CDR3 DNA: TGTGCCAGCAGTGAATGGGGCCCGGCAGATACGCAGTATTTT.

V usage is TRBV13 and J usage is TRBJ2-1; TRBD2 aligns across 8 bases. CDR1 and CDR2 (germline): PRHDT, FYEKMQ (reference sequence). J was trimmed by 4 bases and V by 3 bases; bases with no gene match: 8. The CDR3 consists of 16 residues. This chain's CDR3 is CASSFQFAGGYNEQFF. In nucleotides, the CDR3 is TGTGCCAGCAGCTTCCAGTTTGCGGGGGGTTACAATGAGCAGTTCTTC.

The chain carries TRBV2 and TRBJ2-5, with TRBD2 matching over 9 bases. Trimming removed 1 base from V and 3 bases from J; junction bases left unmatched: 9. The CDR3 covers 17 residues. Per the germline V gene, CDR1 is SNHLY and CDR2 is FYNNEI. CDR3 nucleotides: TGTGCCAGCAGTGAAGATCGGTTAGCGGGGGAGAAAGAGACCCAGTACTTC. The encoded protein is CASSEDRLAGEKETQYF.

The chain uses TRBV28 and TRBJ2-2, with D possibly TRBD1 on 6 matching bases. From germline, CDR1 is MDHEN and CDR2 SYDVKM. The CDR3 contains 14 residues. Trimming cost V 6 bases and J 1 base, with 9 bases left between them. The CDR3 is CASRAQGNTGELFF. Here the CDR3 DNA reads TGTGCCAGCAGGGCACAGGGGAACACCGGGGAGCTGTTTTTT. Drawing the rest from reference TRBV28 and TRBJ2-2, the complete variable domain is DVKVTQSSRYLVKRTGEKVFLECVQDMDHENMFWYRQDPGLGLRLIYFSYDVKMKEKGDIPEGYSVSREKKERFSLILESASTNQTSMYLCASRAQGNTGELFFGEGSRLTVL.

V and J are TRBV4-3 and TRBJ2-6, with a tentative D call TRBD2 (6 bases). CDR1 is LGHNA, CDR2 YSLEER, per germline. CDR3 length equals 17 residues. V lost 1 base to trimming and J lost 2 bases, with 12 bases between them. The CDR3 bases are TGCGCCAGCAGCCAAGCCTTCGGGACTCCTGGGGCCAACGTCCTGACTTTC. This translates into CASSQAFGTPGANVLTF.

This chain links TRBV4-2 with TRBJ2-2; unclear D gene. V was shortened by 0 bases and J by 7 bases, with 6 bases between the two germline ends. Germline CDR1 LGHNA, CDR2 YNFKEQ. This CDR3 region has 13 residues. CDR3 sequence (DNA): TGTGCCAGCAGCCAAGATCGGGTCGGGGAGCTGTTTTTT. Translation gives CASSQDRVGELFF.

Only one count was recorded for this clone. This chain uses TRBV7-9 with TRBJ1-1, with D possibly TRBD1 on 6 matching bases. CDR3 length: 15 amino acids. Germline assignment: CDR1 SEHNR and CDR2 FQNEAQ (reference sequence). The V gene lost 3 bases and the J gene lost 2 bases, with 13 bases spanning the gap. The CDR3 protein is CASSLSRDTNTEAFF. The DNA for the CDR3 is TGTGCCAGCAGCTTGTCCCGGGACACCAACACTGAAGCTTTCTTT.

The rearrangement uses TRBV7-3 and TRBJ2-1; 7 bases are a match to TRBD2. V lost 1 base, J lost 9 bases, and 3 bases stayed unmatched. Germline V gene sequence: CDR1 SGHTA, CDR2 FQGTGA. This CDR3 has 13 amino acids. The CDR3 DNA is TGTGCCAGCAGCTTAAGCGGGAGCGGTGAGCAGTTCTTC. Translated, it gives CASSLSGSGEQFF.

Note on this clone: The sample carries other DNA sequences with the same CDR3. The rearrangement joins TRBV30 to TRBJ2-6; D gene uncertain. CDR3 length equals 13 residues. V dropped 2 bases and J dropped 4 bases, with 6 bases sitting between them. Germline CDR1 GTSNPN, CDR2 SVGIG (reference sequence). The CDR3 is CAWSSSGANVLTF. The CDR3, as DNA: TGTGCCTGGAGTTCCTCCGGGGCCAACGTCCTGACTTTC.

The gene calls are TRBV13 and TRBJ2-5; a possible D gene is TRBD1 (5 bases). This CDR3 spans 14 amino acids. The V and J ends lost 3 bases and 1 base respectively, with 9 bases between them. CDR1 PRHDT and CDR2 FYEKMQ come from the germline V gene (reference sequence). CDR3 in DNA: TGTGCCAGCAGCTTCTGGCAGGGCCAAGAGACCCAGTACTTC. It specifies CASSFWQGQETQYF. The full variable domain, with the rest looked up from reference TRBV13 and TRBJ2-5, is AAGVIQSPRHLIKEKRETATLKCYPIPRHDTVYWYQQGPGQDPQFLISFYEKMQSDKGSIPDRFSAQQFSDYHSELNMSSLELGDSALYFCASSFWQGQETQYFGPGTRLLVL.

The V gene is TRBV2, the J gene TRBJ1-5, with 9 nucleotides matching TRBD1. Trimming removed 8 bases from V and 6 bases from J; junction bases left unmatched: 8. This CDR3 is built from 14 residues. The germline CDR1 and CDR2 sequences are SNHLY and FYNNEI. The DNA of the CDR3 is TGTGCCAGCGGGACAGGGTTGATAGGTCAGCCCCAGCATTTT. As protein: CASGTGLIGQPQHF. The full variable domain, its missing parts supplied by reference TRBV2 and TRBJ1-5, is EPEVTQTPSHQVTQMGQEVILRCVPISNHLYFYWYRQILGQKVEFLVSFYNNEISEKSEIFDDQFSVERPDGSNFTLKIRSTKLEDSAMYFCASGTGLIGQPQHFGDGTRLSIL.

The chain couples TRBV27 to TRBJ1-6, with TRBD1 matching 7 bases. V gave up 3 bases and J gave up 4 bases; unmatched junction bases: 6. The CDR3 runs 16 residues. Germline values: CDR1 MNHEY, CDR2 SMNVEV (reference sequence). The CDR3: CASSFQTTGYNSPLHF. Here the CDR3 DNA reads TGTGCCAGCAGTTTTCAAACGACAGGGTATAATTCACCCCTCCACTTT.

The rearrangement joins TRBV5-1 to TRBJ2-2, with TRBD1 matching over 7 bases. This CDR3 region has 15 residues. CDR1 is SGHRS and CDR2 is YFSETQ in the germline V gene. V dropped 6 bases and J dropped 3; count of bases not matched to a gene: 8. In DNA, the CDR3 is TGCGCCAGCATCACGGACAGGAGCGACACCGGGGAGCTGTTTTTT. It is translated as CASITDRSDTGELFF.

The V call is TRBV14, the J call TRBJ2-7; 8 bases match TRBD2. J gave up 6 bases and V 1 base, and 5 bases lay outside the gene matches. This CDR3 region has 14 residues. Per germline, CDR1 SGHDN and CDR2 FVKESK. CDR3 loop: CASSQGAGVREQYF. The CDR3 nucleotides read TGTGCCAGCAGCCAAGGAGCGGGAGTGCGCGAGCAGTACTTC.

The chain joins TRBV11-2 to TRBJ2-3; D ambiguous. This CDR3 is 13 amino acids long. Germline V lookup: CDR1 SGHAT, CDR2 FQNNGV. The germline V and J ends were trimmed by 8 bases and 1 base, with 10 bases remaining between them. Here the CDR3 reads CASLASGTDTQYF. In nucleotides, the CDR3 is TGTGCCAGCCTGGCTTCCGGCACAGATACGCAGTATTTT.

This clone appeared once. The CDR3 spells CASSAKPGQGGTEAFF. CDR3 coding DNA: TGTGCCAGCTCAGCGAAACCGGGACAGGGGGGGACTGAAGCTTTCTTT. The V and J genes are TRBV18 and TRBJ1-1; TRBD1 matches at 11 bases. CDR3 length: 16 amino acids. V lost 5 bases and J lost 5; bases outside the gene matches: 10. Germline V CDR1 and CDR2: KGHSH, LQKENI. The variable domain in full, completed from reference TRBV18 and TRBJ1-1, reads NAGVMQNPRHLVRRRGQEARLRCSPMKGHSHVYWYRQLPEEGLKFMVYLQKENIIDESGMPKERFSAEFPKEGPSILRIQQVVRGDSAAYFCASSAKPGQGGTEAFFGQGTRLTVV.

The chain has TRBV7-2 and TRBJ1-5; 8 nucleotides match TRBD1. Germline CDR1 is SGHTA and CDR2 is FQGNSA. Losses at the gene ends were 3 bases for V and 3 bases for J; bases not matched to a gene: 1. The CDR3 runs 14 residues. The CDR3 DNA sequence: TGTGCCAGCAGCTTGGACAGGGCCAATCAGCCCCAGCATTTT. It encodes CASSLDRANQPQHF.

V usage is TRBV30 and J usage is TRBJ1-5; maybe TRBD1 (6 bases). Germline V gene data show CDR1 as GTSNPN and CDR2 as SVGIG (reference sequence). The CDR3 covers 16 residues. The V end lost 3 bases, the J end lost 0 bases, and 15 bases lay between the germline ends. The CDR3 is CAWSIGTSTSNQPQHF. In nucleotides, the CDR3 is TGTGCCTGGAGCATCGGGACATCCACTAGCAATCAGCCCCAGCATTTT.

This clone was detected only a few times. The chain joins TRBV6-5 to TRBJ1-1; D is perhaps TRBD1 (6 bases). CDR3 size: 13 residues. Trimming shortened V by 5 bases and J by 6 bases, and 13 bases separated the two germline ends. The germline gives CDR1 MNHEY, CDR2 SVGAGI. CDR3 sequence (DNA): TGTGCCAGCAGTCTCAGGGGAGGGGCTGAAGCTTTCTTT. It specifies CASSLRGGAEAFF.